Listed here are 10 T cell receptor beta chains from one sample, sequenced in a study of human T cells and chemical hapten exposure. Time point denoted: patch test 2, 6 weeks after DPC sensitization. Treatment: therapeutic diphenylcyclopropenone sensitization with weekly scalp DPC. TCRdb re-analysed the RACE reads in MiXCR, keeping a single row per CDR3 protein. The repertoire holds approximately 90,000 distinct CDR3 sequences, more than 9.5% seen once, with roughly 2% in the top ten. Sequenced material: whole blood, taken in connection with sensitization to the hapten diphenylcyclopropenone (DPC). The source is a man aged 35-49 years with alopecia areata. Some clones in this sample may be carry-over from other donors' samples.

This clonotype was seen a few times. The chain recombines TRBV29-1 with TRBJ2-3; D is undetermined. The CDR3 spans 14 residues. Per the germline V gene, CDR1 is SQVTM and CDR2 is ANQGSEA. V shed 8 bases and J shed 6 bases, with 21 bases lying between them. The DNA for the CDR3 is TGCAGCATTACCCATGGCCTCGCCGGCGATACGCAGTATTTT. Translating it yields CSITHGLAGDTQYF.

This clonotype was recorded at least ten times. The J gene is TRBJ2-6, the V gene TRBV6-2 or TRBV6-3, with 7 bases that match TRBD1. The germline V gene has CDR1 MNHEY and CDR2 SVGEGT. This CDR3 is built from 14 residues. V gave up 5 bases and J gave up 3 bases; unmatched junction bases: 1. CDR3 DNA: TGTGCCAGCAGTAGGACAGGTGGGGCCAACGTCCTGACTTTC. This encodes CASSRTGGANVLTF.

The chain links TRBV6-2 or TRBV6-3 to TRBJ1-5; 10 positions match TRBD1. CDR3 length: 14 amino acids. Trimming removed 7 bases from V and 7 bases from J; junction bases left unmatched: 7. Germline CDR1 MNHEY, CDR2 SVGEGT. CDR3 nucleotides: TGTGCCAGCACGAAGGACAGGGGGTACCAGCCCCAGCATTTT. Amino acids: CASTKDRGYQPQHF.

V and J are TRBV2 and TRBJ2-3; D gene uncertain. Germline V gene data show CDR1 as SNHLY and CDR2 as FYNNEI. There are 12 residues in the CDR3. Trimming shortened V by 2 bases and J by 4 bases, and 4 bases separated the two germline ends. CDR3 DNA sequence: TGTGCCAGCAGTGAAAAACCAGATACGCAGTATTTT. Amino acids: CASSEKPDTQYF.

There are a few counts of this clonotype. The chain couples TRBV15 to TRBJ1-4; no clear D gene. The CDR3 is 18 amino acids. V was pared by 0 bases and J by 12 bases, with 26 bases between. From germline, CDR1 is LNHNV and CDR2 YYDKDF (reference sequence). CDR3 DNA: TGTGCCACCAGCAGAGATCGCTCGGACCAGGCCCTAGGTGGGGAACTGTTTTTT. Its protein is CATSRDRSDQALGGELFF.

This clonotype was counted between two and nine times. The chain uses TRBV4-3 and TRBJ2-3; tentative D call: TRBD2 (6 bases). With 8 bases removed from V and 2 bases from J, the gap between germline ends came to 17 bases. Germline loops: CDR1 LGHNA, CDR2 YSLEER. This CDR3 is 15 amino acids long. This chain's CDR3 is CASGEEGRVTDTQYF. DNA for the CDR3: TGCGCCAGCGGGGAGGAGGGCCGAGTCACAGATACGCAGTATTTT.

This clonotype was counted between two and nine times. The V call is TRBV6-6, the J call TRBJ2-5; TRBD2 matches 7 bases. The CDR3 spans 15 residues. CDR1 and CDR2 from the germline V gene are MNHNY and SVGAGI (reference sequence). J was trimmed by 4 bases and V by 8 bases; bases with no gene match: 13. CDR3 bases: TGTGCCAGCTCCCCTACGGCGGGAGCAGGAGAGACCCAGTACTTC. Protein product: CASSPTAGAGETQYF.

This clonotype was found a few times. The chain carries TRBV27 and TRBJ2-7; the D call may be TRBD1 or TRBD2 (5 bases each). This CDR3 comprises 14 residues. Trimming removed 8 bases at V and 0 bases at J, with 14 bases between. Germline CDR1 is MNHEY and CDR2 is SMNVEV (reference sequence). CDR3 sequence (DNA): TGTGCCAGCCACCCGGGGCCAAGCTCCTACGAGCAGTACTTC. Protein: CASHPGPSSYEQYF.

The chain uses TRBV4-3 and TRBJ2-2; possible D gene TRBD2, 5 bases. The CDR3 spans 16 residues. Trimming removed 3 bases from V and 2 bases from J, with 13 bases in between. From germline, CDR1 is LGHNA and CDR2 YSLEER. The CDR3 protein is CASSHRGLLNTGELFF. CDR3 sequence (DNA): TGCGCCAGCAGCCACCGCGGACTTCTCAACACCGGGGAGCTGTTTTTT.

This clonotype showed up just a few times. DNA of the CDR3: TGTGCCAGCAGACCAGACAGTATAGTAGGTCAGCCCCAGCATTTT. It encodes CASRPDSIVGQPQHF. The V call is TRBV6-2 or TRBV6-3, the J call TRBJ1-5, with D maybe TRBD1 (5 bases). This CDR3 has 15 amino acids. Trimming pared 6 bases from V and 6 bases from J, leaving 18 bases between. Germline lookup yields CDR1 MNHEY and CDR2 SVGEGT.